The TCR beta chain under discussion was sequenced for a study of blood T cells in healthy people across ages. Germline CDR1 and CDR2: DFQATT and SNEGSKA (reference sequence). J was trimmed by 8 bases and V by 6 bases; bases with no gene match: 11. The CDR3 runs to 15 residues. For the second PCR, which ran for 7 to 11 cycles, a sample-barcoded 5' primer and a J-beta primer mix were used. TCRdb reprocessed the 5' RACE reads with MiXCR, giving one entry per CDR3 protein. Of around 800,000 distinct CDR3 sequences listed, 50% to 65% are singletons. V usage is TRBV20-1 and J usage is TRBJ2-1; 12 bases agree with TRBD2. This receptor was taken from a man aged 80 or over in good health. The sample comprised blood. CDR3 DNA sequence: TGCAGTGCGGATGGGACTAGCGGGTTTACTTATGAGCAGTTCTTC. Translating it yields CSADGTSGFTYEQFF.